The sequence of this TCR beta chain was determined in a study of blood T cell repertoires in COVID-19. Study at large: Material from acute and convalescent COVID-19 was sourced from the United States, Italy and Spain. Nucleic acid was either cDNA or gDNA, and it came from T cells, B-cell-depleted T cells, or PBMCs.

Original analysis: Cell counts per sample came from amplifying reference gene primers. Clones were read by immunoSEQ multiplex PCR, and TCRdb kept only the in-frame ones, dropping some. V and J calls and clone size are given by that table; D and trimming were obtained from the DNA. Of 100,000 to 150,000 clones detected, more than 70% appear once; the ten largest clones hold about 5.7%. This clone was seen a handful of times. CDR3 size: 12 residues. V gave up 4 bases and J gave up 2 bases, with 6 bases separating them. Per the germline V gene, CDR1 is SEHNR and CDR2 is FQNEAQ (reference sequence). Input material: peripheral blood. This chain links TRBV7-9 with TRBJ2-7; D call uncertain. The receptor comes from a human donor in a cohort sampled during active COVID-19. Written as DNA, the CDR3 is TGTGCCAGCAGCTCCCTCCCCTACGAGCAGTACTTC. Its protein is CASSSLPYEQYF.